These T cell receptor beta chains were read from a single sample in a study of T cell therapy after organ transplantation. Clones were read by immunoSEQ multiplex PCR, and TCRdb kept only the in-frame ones, dropping some. This sample has about 48,000 clones, with about 95% found just once. Antigens for these TCRs are unknown. Sequencing used CD8+ T cells from blood, obtained before autologous CMV-specific T cell therapy. The receptor set was obtained from a human patient who had received a solid organ transplant and had CMV disease. The CDR3 runs from the conserved cysteine through the conserved F or W. A D gene is named only where the DNA matches it firmly. Clone size is not always given. Where it is, it says once, few, many or a class for expanded clones.

TGTGCCAGTAGTTCCCCTGGAGATACGCAGTATTTT	CASSSPGDTQYF	TRBV19	TRBJ2-3	NA	NA	12
TGTGCCAGCAGCTTACCTAGCGGGGGGGCCTTAACAGATACGCAGTATTTT	CASSLPSGGALTDTQYF	TRBV9	TRBJ2-3	NA	TRBD2	17
TGTGCCAGCAGCCCCGCTTTTGGTAGCAATCAGCCCCAGCATTTT	CASSPAFGSNQPQHF	TRBV6-5	TRBJ1-5	NA	NA	15
TGTGCCATCAGTGGGGATAAGGGACAGGGAGACGGCTACACCTTC	CAISGDKGQGDGYTF	TRBV10-3	TRBJ1-2	NA	TRBD1	15
TGTGCCAGCAGTGCCCGGGACAGGGGACGCACAGATACGCAGTATTTT	CASSARDRGRTDTQYF	TRBV6-1	TRBJ2-3	NA	TRBD1	16
TGTGCCAGCAGTCGTTACGGCGCTCAGCGCGTCGGGGAGCTGTTTTTT	CASSRYGAQRVGELFF	TRBV7-2	TRBJ2-2	NA	NA	16
TGCGCCAGCAGCCAAGTGCGGCGGGGGGAGACCCAGTACTTC	CASSQVRRGETQYF	TRBV4-1	TRBJ2-5	NA	TRBD2	14
TGTGCCAGCAGCTTAGGGGACATAATTGAGCAGTACTTC	CASSLGDIIEQYF	TRBV7-9	TRBJ2-7	NA	NA	13
TGTGCCAGCAGTTACTCGGTCGGCAGTTACAATGAGCAGTTCTTC	CASSYSVGSYNEQFF	TRBV6-5	TRBJ2-1	once	NA	15
TGTGCCAGCAGCAACGCGCCACGGGGGAACACCGGGGAGCTGTTTTTT	CASSNAPRGNTGELFF	TRBV7-2	TRBJ2-2	once	NA	16
TGTGCCTGGAGTCTTGGGGACCTTGAAGCTTTCTTT	CAWSLGDLEAFF	TRBV30	TRBJ1-1	NA	NA	12
TGTGCCAGCAGACCTCGACGGCCGAATGAAAAACTGTTTTTT	CASRPRRPNEKLFF	TRBV27	TRBJ1-4	NA	NA	14
TGTGCCAGCAGCCCCCAGACAGGGGGAGAGACCCAGTACTTC	CASSPQTGGETQYF	TRBV7-8	TRBJ2-5	NA	TRBD1	14
TGTGCCAGCAGTTACTCGAGCGGTGCCTACGAGCAGTACTTC	CASSYSSGAYEQYF	TRBV6-5	TRBJ2-7	NA	NA	14
TGCGCCAGCAGCTCCGTACCGGGCCAAGAGACCCAGTACTTC	CASSSVPGQETQYF	TRBV5-1	TRBJ2-5	NA	NA	14
TGCGCCAGCAGCCAAGATCATGCCAGGGGCCTTTCGTCTAGGGGCGATGAGCAGTTCTTC	CASSQDHARGLSSRGDEQFF	TRBV4-1	TRBJ2-1	NA	NA	20
TGTGCTAGTTTTCAGGGCTCCTACAATGAGCAGTTCTTC	CASFQGSYNEQFF	TRBV12-5	TRBJ2-1	NA	NA	13
TGTGCCAGCAGCCGGGGGGGGACAGATACGCAGTATTTT	CASSRGGTDTQYF	TRBV6-5	TRBJ2-3	NA	TRBD2	13
TGTGCCAGCAGGACAGGGGGCTGGACCTACGAGCAGTACTTC	CASRTGGWTYEQYF	TRBV2	TRBJ2-7	NA	TRBD1	14
TGTGCCAGCAGCTTAGGTTGGGACACCCCTAACTATGGCTACACCTTC	CASSLGWDTPNYGYTF	TRBV7-9	TRBJ1-2	NA	NA	16
TGTGCCAGCAGCGCTAAGGACGAGCGCACCTTC	CASSAKDERTF	TRBV21-1	TRBJ1-2	once	NA	11
TGTGCCAGTAGTATAGGTGACAGTTCTGGGGCCAACGTCCTGACTTTC	CASSIGDSSGANVLTF	TRBV19	TRBJ2-6	NA	NA	16
TGTGCCAGCAGCTTGGGCCAGGGGTACACTGAAGCTTTCTTT	CASSLGQGYTEAFF	TRBV5-4	TRBJ1-1	once	NA	14
TGTGCCAGCAGCACTCCAGGGGGCGCCGGGGAGCTGTTTTTT	CASSTPGGAGELFF	TRBV11-2	TRBJ2-2	NA	TRBD1	14
TGTGCCAGCAGCTTAGTTCCCACCGGGGGGGCCTTGGAGGAGCAGTACTTC	CASSLVPTGGALEEQYF	TRBV7-8	TRBJ2-7	NA	TRBD2	17
TGTGCCTTCTTACAGGGGGCAGGTTACTACGAGCAGTACTTC	CAFLQGAGYYEQYF	TRBV30	TRBJ2-7	once	TRBD1	14
TGTGCCAGCAGTCCTACAGGGGCCGGAAACACCATATATTTT	CASSPTGAGNTIYF	TRBV11-2	TRBJ1-3	NA	TRBD1	14
TGTGCCAGTAGTATACCAGGACCGACGGGGACCTTGGGCACTGAAGCTTTCTTT	CASSIPGPTGTLGTEAFF	TRBV19	TRBJ1-1	NA	NA	18
TGTGCCAGCAGAGAAAAAGCGGGCCCAGGGACCGGGGAGCTGTTTTTT	CASREKAGPGTGELFF	TRBV2	TRBJ2-2	NA	NA	16
TGTGCTAGTGGTTTGGACCCCACAGGAAGGGTGAACACTGAAGCTTTCTTT	CASGLDPTGRVNTEAFF	TRBV12-5	TRBJ1-1	NA	NA	17
TGTGCCAGCAGTTACTCAGGGGCCACTGAAGCTTTCTTT	CASSYSGATEAFF	TRBV6-6	TRBJ1-1	NA	NA	13
TGTGCCAGCAGTGAAGCCTATGGCTACACCTTC	CASSEAYGYTF	TRBV2	TRBJ1-2	NA	NA	11
TGTGCCAGCAGTTATGCACCAGCTGATGAAAAACTGTTTTTT	CASSYAPADEKLFF	TRBV6-5	TRBJ1-4	NA	NA	14
TGTGCCAGTAGTATATATGCGGACAGCTTCTATGGCTACACCTTC	CASSIYADSFYGYTF	TRBV19	TRBJ1-2	once	NA	15
TGTGCCAGCTCACTCGTCGAGGGGTCCTACGAGCAGTACTTC	CASSLVEGSYEQYF	TRBV18	TRBJ2-7	once	NA	14
TGTGCCAGCAGTCCTACAGGGGTGGGGACAGATACGCAGTATTTT	CASSPTGVGTDTQYF	TRBV9	TRBJ2-3	NA	TRBD1	15
TGTGCCACCAGCAGGGACCTGGGCGAGCAGTACTTC	CATSRDLGEQYF	TRBV15	TRBJ2-7	NA	NA	12
TGCGCCAGCAGCCAAGATGCAGGGCGCTCCTACGAGCAGTACTTC	CASSQDAGRSYEQYF	TRBV4-3	TRBJ2-7	NA	NA	15